The rows below give T cell receptor beta chains drawn from one sample of a study of liver allograft versus peripheral blood T cells. TCRdb independently ran MiXCR on the reads; one entry per CDR3 protein. The sample shows some 4,000 distinct CDR3 sequences, around 15% of them seen only once. All receptors derive from a human patient who had a liver transplant. Some T cells may be supplied by the graft donor. Both conserved end residues are part of each CDR3. Fields, in order: J gene, CDR3 length, V gene, clone size, D gene, CDR3 protein, CDR3 DNA. The D gene is left open where the match is weak. Not every row has a clone size; where given, it reads once, few, many or a size class.

TRBJ1-6,17,TRBV12-3/TRBV12-4,medium-sized,.,CASSPSGGRSYNSPLHF,TGTGCCAGCAGCCCCAGCGGGGGTCGCTCCTATAATTCACCCCTCCACTTT
TRBJ1-2,14,TRBV7-2,few,TRBD1,CASSSRQGREGYTF,TGTGCCAGCAGCTCTCGACAGGGGAGAGAGGGCTACACCTTC
TRBJ1-1,13,TRBV6-6,medium-sized,TRBD1,CASSSPGGTEAFF,TGTGCCAGCAGTTCTCCAGGGGGCACTGAAGCTTTCTTT
TRBJ1-5,13,TRBV6-5,.,.,CASSYREGQPQHF,TGTGCCAGCAGTTACAGGGAGGGGCAGCCCCAGCATTTT
TRBJ2-7,12,TRBV18,medium-sized,.,CASSQQGYEQYF,TGTGCCAGCTCACAGCAGGGTTACGAGCAGTACTTC
TRBJ1-6,15,TRBV28,.,.,CASSSGEADNSPLHF,TGTGCCAGCAGTTCTGGAGAGGCAGATAATTCACCCCTCCACTTT
TRBJ1-6,16,TRBV6-6,many,TRBD1,CASTRDRGRYNSPLHF,TGTGCCAGCACTCGCGACAGGGGTCGATATAATTCACCCCTCCACTTT
TRBJ1-1,13,TRBV2,.,.,CATREEMNTEAFF,TGTGCCACTCGAGAGGAGATGAACACTGAAGCTTTCTTT
TRBJ1-1,12,TRBV29-1,medium-sized,TRBD1,CSGDRGSSEAFF,TGCAGCGGGGACAGGGGCAGTAGTGAAGCTTTCTTT
TRBJ2-1,13,TRBV14,once,TRBD2,CASSQGGGDEQFF,TGTGCCAGCAGCCAAGGCGGGGGGGATGAGCAGTTCTTC
TRBJ2-6,16,TRBV20-1,.,TRBD2,CSAQSGLAVGANVLTF,TGCAGTGCTCAGTCCGGACTAGCGGTGGGGGCCAACGTCCTGACTTTC
TRBJ1-1,15,TRBV5-4,medium-sized,TRBD1,CASSASGTGNTEAFF,TGTGCCAGCAGCGCCTCCGGGACAGGGAACACTGAAGCTTTCTTT
TRBJ1-2,16,TRBV2,few,TRBD1,CASSEGGQGVGYGYTF,TGTGCCAGCAGTGAAGGTGGACAGGGGGTTGGCTATGGCTACACCTTC
TRBJ1-1,16,TRBV7-9,few,.,CASSSFWGTANTEAFF,TGTGCCAGCAGCTCGTTTTGGGGCACAGCGAACACTGAAGCTTTCTTT
TRBJ1-6,14,TRBV5-4,medium-sized,.,CASSRPGDNSPLHF,TGTGCCAGCAGTCGGCCGGGGGACAATTCACCCCTCCACTTT
TRBJ2-1,14,TRBV20-1,.,.,CSARDRQGRNEQFF,TGCAGTGCTAGAGATCGGCAGGGACGCAATGAGCAGTTCTTC
TRBJ1-5,15,TRBV19,medium-sized,.,CASSTRQVSNQPQHF,TGTGCCAGTAGTACCCGACAGGTTAGCAATCAGCCCCAGCATTTT
TRBJ2-1,13,TRBV7-2,medium-sized,.,CASSFTLYNEQFF,TGTGCCAGCAGCTTCACCCTCTACAATGAGCAGTTCTTC
TRBJ1-3,14,TRBV4-3,.,.,CASSQDAGANTIYF,TGCGCCAGCAGCCAAGATGCAGGGGCGAACACCATATATTTT
TRBJ1-3,16,TRBV6-6,medium-sized,.,CASSYDSPTSGNTIYF,TGTGCCAGCAGTTACGACAGCCCAACCTCTGGAAACACCATATATTTT
TRBJ2-4,15,TRBV6-1,many,.,CASSEGWGATDIQYF,TGTGCCAGCAGTGAAGGGTGGGGGGCTACGGACATTCAGTACTTC
TRBJ1-1,14,TRBV7-2,.,.,CASRGGGGNTEAFF,TGTGCCAGCAGAGGGGGTGGGGGGAACACTGAAGCTTTCTTT
TRBJ1-4,16,TRBV5-4,medium-sized,TRBD1,CASSSGAGQGAEKLFF,TGTGCCAGCAGCTCGGGCGCGGGACAGGGAGCTGAAAAACTGTTTTTT